The 8 T cell receptor beta chains in this list originate from one sample, sequenced in a study of blood T cell repertoires in COVID-19. Generated by immunoSEQ multiplex PCR, the TCRdb table keeps only in-frame clones and is missing some. The sample lists tens of thousands of clones; roughly 90% were seen once. Sequencing used peripheral blood. The receptor source for this set is a man aged 45-65 years with active or convalescent COVID-19.

The chain links TRBV7-8 to TRBJ1-6, with TRBD1 identical over 7 bases. J was trimmed by 0 bases and V by 4 bases; bases with no gene match: 3. The CDR3 spans 16 residues. CDR1 and CDR2 (germline): SGHVS, FQNEAQ. CDR3 protein: CASSSGTVSYNSPLHF. CDR3 sequence (DNA): TGTGCCAGCAGCTCCGGGACAGTCTCCTATAATTCACCCCTCCACTTT. The whole variable domain, filled in from reference TRBV7-8 and TRBJ1-6, reads GAGVSQSPRYKVAKRGQDVALRCDPISGHVSLFWYQQALGQGPEFLTYFQNEAQLDKSGLPSDRFFAERPEGSVSTLKIQRTQQEDSAVYLCASSSGTVSYNSPLHFGNGTRLTVT.

V gene TRBV7-2 combines with J gene TRBJ2-7, with D possibly matching TRBD1 (5 bases). In germline, CDR1 is SGHTA, CDR2 FQGNSA. The CDR3 length is 14 residues. V lost 0 bases to trimming and J lost 4 bases, with 10 bases between them. Here the CDR3 DNA reads TGTGCCAGCAGCTTAGCAACCCAGGGTTACGAGCAGTACTTC. Translation: CASSLATQGYEQYF.

This clone came up a few times. V is TRBV6-5 and J is TRBJ1-5; D is perhaps TRBD1 (5 bases). Trimming removed 6 bases at V and 1 base at J, with 13 bases between. This CDR3 region has 15 residues. Germline-derived CDR1 and CDR2 are MNHEY and SVGAGI. CDR3 region: CASSRTLQSNQPQHF. The DNA of the CDR3 is TGTGCCAGCAGCCGGACACTACAAAGCAATCAGCCCCAGCATTTT.

This chain uses TRBV2 with TRBJ2-7; 7 bases agree with TRBD1. CDR3 length: 13 amino acids. The junction had 2 bases not matched to a gene; V was cut back by 6 bases and J by 0 bases. Germline lookup yields CDR1 SNHLY and CDR2 FYNNEI. CDR3 coding DNA: TGTGCCAGCAGAGGGACAGTCTCCTACGAGCAGTACTTC. It codes for CASRGTVSYEQYF.

V is TRBV24-1 and J is TRBJ1-2; TRBD1 aligns across 12 bases. Germline CDR1 KGHDR, CDR2 SFDVKD. This CDR3 has 16 amino acids. V gave up 4 bases and J gave up 8 bases; unmatched junction bases: 10. In DNA, the CDR3 is TGTGCCACCAGTGACCGTATGGGACAGGGGGCGCCCGGCTACACCTTC. Its translation: CATSDRMGQGAPGYTF.

The V and J genes are TRBV6-1 and TRBJ2-7; D not certain. Deletions cut 1 base from V and 3 bases from J, with 16 bases between. This CDR3 contains 16 residues. Per the germline V gene, CDR1 is MNHNS and CDR2 is SASEGT. CDR3: CASSEEADTVDYEQYF. The CDR3 DNA reads as TGTGCCAGCAGTGAAGAGGCTGACACGGTGGACTACGAGCAGTACTTC.

The genes are TRBV18 and TRBJ1-5, with 7 nucleotides matching TRBD1. The ends lost 2 bases at V and 4 bases at J; junction bases unmatched: 5. From germline, CDR1 is KGHSH and CDR2 LQKENI. CDR3 size: 15 residues. CDR3 sequence reads: CASSPSRQGNQPQHF. The CDR3 DNA follows: TGTGCCAGCTCACCAAGTCGACAGGGAAATCAGCCCCAGCATTTT.

The V and J genes are TRBV3-1 (or the pseudogene TRBV3-2) and TRBJ2-2, with D uncertain. The CDR3 spans 17 residues. Trimming left V 6 bases short and J 4 bases short, with 21 bases between. Germline-derived CDR1 and CDR2 are LGHDT and YNNKEL (reference sequence). In DNA form, the CDR3 reads TGTGCCAGCAGTCGTCTCGCATACAGTTCGAGCACCGGGGAGCTGTTTTTT. Its translation: CASSRLAYSSSTGELFF.